Below, 8 T cell receptor beta chains from the same sample are listed, as sequenced in a study of control samples from healthy donors and cancer patients. Generated by immunoSEQ multiplex PCR, the TCRdb table keeps only in-frame clones and is missing some. This repertoire shows around 150,000 clones, over 85% found once; its top ten account for around 8%. Material: blood. These receptor sequences come from a woman aged 40-49 years in good health.

This chain joins TRBV28 and TRBJ1-2; D uncertain. With 4 bases removed from V and 3 bases from J, the gap between germline ends came to 12 bases. The CDR3 length is 14 residues. From germline, CDR1 is MDHEN and CDR2 SYDVKM. Here the CDR3 DNA reads TGTGCCAGCAGTTCTCCAGGCAGCTACTATGGCTACACCTTC. This sequence encodes CASSSPGSYYGYTF.

The chain employs TRBV4-1 and TRBJ1-1; no clear D gene. The germline CDR1 and CDR2 sequences are MGHRA and YSYEKL. Trimming pared 5 bases from V and 0 bases from J, leaving 13 bases between. The length of the CDR3 is 15 residues. The CDR3 loop is CASSDSKRLNTEAFF. The CDR3 DNA reads TGCGCCAGCAGCGATTCCAAACGGCTGAACACTGAAGCTTTCTTT.

The chain has TRBV6-6 and TRBJ1-1; the D gene is possibly TRBD1 (6 bases). This CDR3 comprises 13 residues. The V end was cut by 2 bases, the J end by 7 bases, with 11 bases between. Germline values: CDR1 MNHNY, CDR2 SVGAGI (reference sequence). DNA of the CDR3: TGTGCCAGCAGTTACAAAAGGGACAATGAAGCTTTCTTT. This sequence encodes CASSYKRDNEAFF.

The genes are TRBV7-2 and TRBJ2-5; D may be TRBD2 (6 bases). The germline V gene encodes CDR1 SGHTA and CDR2 FQGNSA. Trimming removed 5 bases from V and 5 bases from J, with 15 bases in between. This CDR3 comprises 14 residues. The CDR3 coding sequence is TGTGCCAGCAGCCCGGGGGACGGGCGGGAGACCCAGTACTTC. This encodes CASSPGDGRETQYF. The variable domain in full, completed from reference TRBV7-2 and TRBJ2-5, reads GAGVSQSPSNKVTEKGKDVELRCDPISGHTALYWYRQSLGQGLEFLIYFQGNSAPDKSGLPSDRFSAERTGGSVSTLTIQRTQQEDSAVYLCASSPGDGRETQYFGPGTRLLVL.

The chain links TRBV24-1 to TRBJ2-2; the D gene is possibly TRBD1 (5 bases). The CDR3 has 12 residues. Germline CDR1 reads KGHDR; CDR2 reads SFDVKD. V lost 4 bases and J lost 7, with 6 bases in between. The CDR3 region is CATSDRDGELFF. CDR3 in DNA: TGTGCCACCAGTGACAGGGACGGGGAGCTGTTTTTT.

The chain carries TRBV18 and TRBJ2-1, with 8 nucleotides matching TRBD1. Germline CDR1 and CDR2: KGHSH and LQKENI. The CDR3 has 14 residues. Unmatched junction bases numbered 4, after V lost 3 bases and J lost 6 bases. The CDR3 bases are TGTGCCAGCTCACCTCAGACAGGGGTCAATGAGCAGTTCTTC. It specifies CASSPQTGVNEQFF.

This chain uses TRBV14 with TRBJ1-2, with D possibly being TRBD1 (6 bases). Trimming shortened V by 2 bases and J by 5 bases, and 9 bases separated the two germline ends. Germline CDR1 SGHDN, CDR2 FVKESK. This CDR3 spans 13 amino acids. Written as DNA, the CDR3 is TGTGCCAGCAGCCAACCGGGACATTATGGCTACACCTTC. This sequence encodes CASSQPGHYGYTF.

Details on this clone: One junction end does not reproduce the germline sequence, and a read error may be involved. The genes are TRBV7-7 and TRBJ2-7; no firm D call. The J call is uncertain, as TRBJ2-1 better fits the DNA end. The CDR3 spans 14 residues. Germline V gene data show CDR1 as SSHAT and CDR2 as FNYEAQ (reference sequence). The CDR3: CASSLNAGVGEQFF. The CDR3 DNA reads TGTGCTAGCAGCTTGAATGCCGGAGTAGGTGAGCAGTTCTTC.